Described below is a single TCR beta chain sequence and its context. V lost 2 bases and J 7 bases, leaving 8 bases between the germline ends. Per the germline V gene, CDR1 is SGHTA and CDR2 is FQGTGA. The CDR3 is 13 amino acids. Assay: immunoSEQ multiplex PCR; the TCRdb copy retains only in-frame clones and omits some. The sample lists roughly 100,000 clones, roughly 92% occurring once. This sample is drawn from a study of T cell changes during pregnancy in multiple sclerosis. Sequenced material: peripheral blood, taken after pregnancy. The chain has TRBV7-3 and TRBJ1-4; D unresolved. This TCR was sampled from a female donor with multiple sclerosis, enrolled in a pregnancy study. In DNA, the CDR3 is TGTGCCAGCAGCTTAGGAGCCGCTGAAAAACTGTTTTTT. Amino acids: CASSLGAAEKLFF.